This T cell receptor beta chain was recorded in a study of T cells in Graves' hyperthyroidism and ophthalmopathy. Study summary: At initial diagnosis, before any treatment had begun, peripheral blood was obtained.

Duration under 3 months, a NOSPECS grade of at least 4, and a Clinical Activity Score of at least 3 characterized the ophthalmopathy patients. Fresh peripheral blood, 10 ml, was the source of the PBMCs. General study findings and limits: Separation of ophthalmopathy from stable hyperthyroidism was achieved by a 13 V-J model.

Many counts were recorded for this clonotype. Its antigen is currently unknown. Amplified TCR beta CDR3 regions came from RNA transcripts. Carried out on the TCR CDR3, a first-round RT-PCR used the HTBI primer set. TCRdb itself ran the multiplex PCR reads through MiXCR, one entry per CDR3 protein. This sample has fewer than 500,000 distinct CDR3 sequences, with roughly 14% found just once. Sequences were obtained from blood. The clonotype originates from a young woman with Graves' ophthalmopathy.

CDR3 residues: CASSSLDQPQHF. CDR3 in DNA: TGTGCCAGCAGCTCGCTGGATCAGCCCCAGCATTTT. The chain combines TRBV13 with TRBJ1-5; the D is unclear. Trimming removed 4 bases at V and 5 bases at J, with 6 bases between. The CDR3 sequence is 12 residues long. CDR1 PRHDT and CDR2 FYEKMQ come from the germline V gene (reference sequence).